A single sample gave rise to the 13 T cell receptor beta chains below, sequenced in a study of blood T cell repertoires in COVID-19 (dated by TCRdb to 2018 to 2020). Library generation was performed with the immunoSEQ multiplex PCR assay. TCRdb stores this immuneACCESS table with in-frame sequences only. Part of the clones is absent; in the studies checked, under half of the shortfall reflects unresolved V genes, and no reason is known for the rest. The sample records around 130,000 clones, under 95% of which are singletons. 3.5% to 5.5% of the sample comes from the top ten. Sequencing was done on a sample of peripheral blood. These receptor sequences come from a man aged 55-75 years with COVID-19, enrolled during active disease.

The V call is TRBV14, the J call TRBJ2-3; D is undetermined. The CDR3 loop spans 12 amino acids. Germline assignment: CDR1 SGHDN and CDR2 FVKESK. Trimming stripped 4 bases from V and 6 bases from J, with 8 bases between. CDR3: CASSRSRDTQYF. CDR3 coding DNA: TGTGCCAGCAGCCGGTCTAGGGATACGCAGTATTTT.

The chain employs TRBV7-9 and TRBJ1-1; TRBD1 agrees at 8 bases. The V segment lost 6 bases and the J segment 5 bases; nucleotides outside the gene matches: 5. CDR1 is SEHNR, CDR2 FQNEAQ, per germline (reference sequence). This CDR3 contains 13 residues. Written as DNA, the CDR3 is TGTGCCAGCAGTATCAGGGGGCGGACTGAAGCTTTCTTT. This encodes CASSIRGRTEAFF.

This sequence joins TRBV30 and TRBJ2-4, with TRBD1 as a possible D gene (6 bases). Deletions cut 6 bases from V and 0 bases from J, with 15 bases between. The germline CDR1 and CDR2 sequences are GTSNPN and SVGIG (reference sequence). There are 15 residues in the CDR3. The CDR3 DNA is TGTGCCTGTTCGGACAGCTCCCTAGCCAAAAACATTCAGTACTTC. Translation: CACSDSSLAKNIQYF.

V is TRBV7-8 and J is TRBJ2-6; maybe TRBD1 (5 bases). This CDR3 spans 14 amino acids. CDR1 SGHVS and CDR2 FQNEAQ come from the germline V gene. V dropped 3 bases and J dropped 4 bases, with 7 bases sitting between them. CDR3 in DNA: TGTGCCAGCAGCTTCCAGGGCGGGGCCAACGTCCTGACTTTC. Encoded protein: CASSFQGGANVLTF. Based on the CDR3 plus reference TRBV7-8 and TRBJ2-6, the full variable domain is GAGVSQSPRYKVAKRGQDVALRCDPISGHVSLFWYQQALGQGPEFLTYFQNEAQLDKSGLPSDRFFAERPEGSVSTLKIQRTQQEDSAVYLCASSFQGGANVLTFGAGSRLTVL.

The chain combines TRBV6-5 with TRBJ2-7, with 7 bases matching TRBD1. This CDR3 comprises 14 residues. V shed 4 bases and J 4 bases; nucleotides not matched to a gene: 7. In germline, CDR1 is MNHEY, CDR2 SVGAGI. Here the CDR3 DNA reads TGTGCCAGCAGTTTCGACAGGGTAGAGTACGAGCAGTACTTC. Its protein is CASSFDRVEYEQYF.

This clone was counted a single time. The J gene is TRBJ1-3, the V gene TRBV10-3; D is unclear. Trimming shortened V by 0 bases and J by 0 bases, and 9 bases separated the two germline ends. The CDR3 sequence is 16 residues long. Looked up from germline, CDR1 is ENHRY and CDR2 is SYGVKD. The CDR3 loop reads CAISESGAFSGNTIYF. The CDR3 DNA reads as TGTGCCATCAGTGAGTCCGGAGCCTTCTCTGGAAACACCATATATTTT.

The chain carries TRBV5-1 and TRBJ2-3, with 14 nucleotides matching TRBD2. The V gene end was trimmed by 4 bases and the J gene end by 2 bases; junction bases not matched to a gene: 9. Germline V gene lookup returns CDR1 SGHRS and CDR2 YFSETQ. The CDR3 runs to 18 residues. CDR3 in amino acids: CASSPGLAGGFLTDTQYF. CDR3 bases: TGCGCCAGCAGCCCCGGACTAGCGGGAGGTTTCCTCACAGATACGCAGTATTTT.

This rearrangement joins TRBV18 to TRBJ1-6; a weak D match, TRBD1 (6 bases). V lost 6 bases to trimming and J lost 7 bases, with 10 bases between them. There are 13 residues in the CDR3. Germline V lookup: CDR1 KGHSH, CDR2 LQKENI. The CDR3 reads CASSPDRNSPLHF. CDR3 nucleotides: TGTGCCAGCTCCCCGGACAGAAATTCACCCCTCCACTTT. Looking up the rest from reference TRBV18 and TRBJ1-6 gives the full variable domain: NAGVMQNPRHLVRRRGQEARLRCSPMKGHSHVYWYRQLPEEGLKFMVYLQKENIIDESGMPKERFSAEFPKEGPSILRIQQVVRGDSAAYFCASSPDRNSPLHFGNGTRLTVT.

The chain links TRBV30 to TRBJ2-3; a possible D gene is TRBD2 (5 bases). In germline, CDR1 is GTSNPN, CDR2 SVGIG (reference sequence). V was clipped by 7 bases and J by 2 bases, with 13 bases between them. There are 13 residues in the CDR3. CDR3 nucleotides: TGTGCCTTGGGAGTGGCAGACACAGATACGCAGTATTTT. Encoded protein: CALGVADTDTQYF.

The V and J genes are TRBV2 and TRBJ1-2; TRBD1 aligns across 9 bases. J lost 1 base, V lost 7 bases, and 10 bases had no gene match. This CDR3 is 16 amino acids long. Germline assignment: CDR1 SNHLY and CDR2 FYNNEI. CDR3 in amino acids: CASIGDRATFNYGYTF. The DNA of the CDR3 is TGTGCCAGCATTGGGGACAGGGCTACCTTTAACTATGGCTACACCTTC.

CDR3 nucleotides: TGTGCCAGCAGCTTAGCTATGACAGGGCCTAGAAGAAATGAGCAGTTCTTC. The encoded protein is CASSLAMTGPRRNEQFF. The chain uses TRBV7-6 and TRBJ2-1, with 7 bases aligning to TRBD1. This CDR3 has 17 amino acids. Germline-derived CDR1 and CDR2 are SGHVS and FNYEAQ. Unmatched junction bases numbered 12, after V lost 0 bases and J lost 7 bases.

The chain couples TRBV11-3 to TRBJ1-1; the D is unclear. CDR3 length equals 13 residues. V lost 2 bases to trimming and J lost 3 bases, with 7 bases between them. Germline loops: CDR1 SGHNT, CDR2 YENEEA. The CDR3 nucleotides are TGTGCCAGCAGCTTAATCAGATACACTGAAGCTTTCTTT. Its protein is CASSLIRYTEAFF.

V and J are TRBV18 and TRBJ1-6; 7 bases are shared with TRBD1. After removal of 9 bases from V and 8 bases from J, the junction contained 13 bases not matched to a gene. Germline V lookup: CDR1 KGHSH, CDR2 LQKENI. CDR3 length: 15 residues. The DNA of the CDR3 is TGTGCCAGTTCTCGGCTCCGGGACAGTGATTCACCCCTCCACTTT. Translation: CASSRLRDSDSPLHF.